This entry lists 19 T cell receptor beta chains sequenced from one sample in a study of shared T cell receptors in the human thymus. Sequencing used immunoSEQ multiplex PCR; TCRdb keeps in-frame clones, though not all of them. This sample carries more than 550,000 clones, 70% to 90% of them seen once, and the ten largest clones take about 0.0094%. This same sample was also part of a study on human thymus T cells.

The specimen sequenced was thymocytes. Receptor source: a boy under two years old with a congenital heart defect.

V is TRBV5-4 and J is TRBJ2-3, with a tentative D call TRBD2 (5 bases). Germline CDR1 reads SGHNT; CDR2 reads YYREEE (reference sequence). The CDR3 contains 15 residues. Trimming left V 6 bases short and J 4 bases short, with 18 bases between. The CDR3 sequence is CASTAAGKSPDTQYF. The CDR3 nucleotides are TGTGCCAGCACCGCAGCCGGGAAGTCCCCAGATACGCAGTATTTT. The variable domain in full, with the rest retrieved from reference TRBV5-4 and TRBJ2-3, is ETGVTQSPTHLIKTRGQQVTLRCSSQSGHNTVSWYQQALGQGPQFIFQYYREEENGRGNFPPRFSGLQFPNYSSELNVNALELDDSALYLCASTAAGKSPDTQYFGPGTRLTVL.

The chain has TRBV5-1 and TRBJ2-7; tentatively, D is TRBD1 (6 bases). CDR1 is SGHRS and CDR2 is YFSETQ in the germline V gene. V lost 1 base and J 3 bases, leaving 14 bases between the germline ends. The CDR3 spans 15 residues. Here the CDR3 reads CASSLSRGSGYEQYF. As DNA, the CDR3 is TGCGCCAGCAGCTTGAGCAGGGGTAGTGGCTACGAGCAGTACTTC.

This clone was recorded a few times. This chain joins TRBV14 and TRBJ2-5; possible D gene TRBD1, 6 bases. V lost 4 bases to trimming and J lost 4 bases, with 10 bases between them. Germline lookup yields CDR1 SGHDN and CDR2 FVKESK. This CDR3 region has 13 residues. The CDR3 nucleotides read TGTGCCAGCAGCCGCGACAGGCGAGAGACCCAGTACTTC. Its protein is CASSRDRRETQYF.

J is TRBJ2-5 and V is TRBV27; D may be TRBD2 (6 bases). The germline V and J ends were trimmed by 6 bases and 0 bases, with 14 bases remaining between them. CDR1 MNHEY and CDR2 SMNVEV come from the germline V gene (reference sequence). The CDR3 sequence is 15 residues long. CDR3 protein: CASSRTGGYQETQYF. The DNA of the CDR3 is TGTGCCAGCAGCAGGACCGGAGGGTACCAAGAGACCCAGTACTTC.

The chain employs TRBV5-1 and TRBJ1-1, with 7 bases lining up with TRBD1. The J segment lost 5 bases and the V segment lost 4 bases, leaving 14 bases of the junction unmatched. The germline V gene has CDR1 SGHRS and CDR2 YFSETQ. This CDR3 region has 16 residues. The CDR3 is CASSLPGQAKRTEAFF. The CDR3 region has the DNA TGCGCCAGCAGCCTCCCTGGACAGGCCAAGAGAACTGAAGCTTTCTTT.

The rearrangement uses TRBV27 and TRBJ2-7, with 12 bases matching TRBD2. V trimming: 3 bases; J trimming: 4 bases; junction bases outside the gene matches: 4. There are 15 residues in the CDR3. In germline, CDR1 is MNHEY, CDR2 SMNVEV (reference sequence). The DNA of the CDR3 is TGTGCCAGCAGTTTTATACTAGCGGGAGGATACGAGCAGTACTTC. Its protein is CASSFILAGGYEQYF.

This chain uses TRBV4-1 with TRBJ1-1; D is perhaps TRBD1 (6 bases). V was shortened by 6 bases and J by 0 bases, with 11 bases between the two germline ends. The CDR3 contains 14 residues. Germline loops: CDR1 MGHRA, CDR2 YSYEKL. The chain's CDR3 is CASRQDRMNTEAFF. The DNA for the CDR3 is TGCGCCAGCAGACAGGACAGAATGAACACTGAAGCTTTCTTT.

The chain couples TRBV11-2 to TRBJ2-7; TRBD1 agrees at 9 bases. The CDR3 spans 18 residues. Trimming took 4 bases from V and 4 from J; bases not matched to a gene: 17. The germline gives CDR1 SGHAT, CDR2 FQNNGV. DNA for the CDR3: TGTGCCAGCAGCTCCCTTCGTCTCGCCGGGACAGGGAAGTACGAGCAGTACTTC. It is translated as CASSSLRLAGTGKYEQYF. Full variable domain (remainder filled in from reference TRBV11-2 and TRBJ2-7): EAGVAQSPRYKIIEKRQSVAFWCNPISGHATLYWYQQILGQGPKLLIQFQNNGVVDDSQLPKDRFSAERLKGVDSTLKIQPAKLEDSAVYLCASSSLRLAGTGKYEQYFGPGTRLTVT.

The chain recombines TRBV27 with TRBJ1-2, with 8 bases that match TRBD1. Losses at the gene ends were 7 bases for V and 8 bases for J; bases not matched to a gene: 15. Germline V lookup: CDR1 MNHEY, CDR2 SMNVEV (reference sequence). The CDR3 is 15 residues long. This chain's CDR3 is CASKKGGQGRRGYTF. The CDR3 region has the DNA TGTGCCAGCAAGAAAGGAGGACAGGGCAGAAGGGGCTACACCTTC.

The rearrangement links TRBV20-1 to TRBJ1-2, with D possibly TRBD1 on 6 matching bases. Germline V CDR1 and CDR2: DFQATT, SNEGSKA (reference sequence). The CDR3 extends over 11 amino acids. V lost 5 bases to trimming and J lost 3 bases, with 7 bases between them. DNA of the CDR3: TGCAGTGCTCCAGGGGACTATGGCTACACCTTC. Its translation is CSAPGDYGYTF.

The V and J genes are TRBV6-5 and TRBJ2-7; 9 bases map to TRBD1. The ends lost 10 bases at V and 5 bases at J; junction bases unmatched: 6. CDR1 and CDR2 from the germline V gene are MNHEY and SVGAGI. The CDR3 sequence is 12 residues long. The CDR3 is CATEGTGHEQYF. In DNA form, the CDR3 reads TGTGCCACCGAAGGGACAGGGCACGAGCAGTACTTC.

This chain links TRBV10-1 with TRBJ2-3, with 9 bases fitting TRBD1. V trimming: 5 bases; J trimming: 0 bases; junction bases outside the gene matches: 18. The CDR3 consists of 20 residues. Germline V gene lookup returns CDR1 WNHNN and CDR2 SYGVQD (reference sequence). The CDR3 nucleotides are TGCGCCAGCAGTAAAGACAAGAGACAGGGGGTGCGTGCTAGCACAGATACGCAGTATTTT. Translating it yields CASSKDKRQGVRASTDTQYF.

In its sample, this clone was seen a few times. Here the CDR3 DNA reads TGTGCCAGCTCACCACTCCCCGGGAATTCACCCCTCCACTTT. Translating gives CASSPLPGNSPLHF. This chain connects TRBV18 to TRBJ1-6; D ambiguous. The germline V gene has CDR1 KGHSH and CDR2 LQKENI. CDR3 length equals 14 residues. The V gene lost 1 base and the J gene lost 7 bases, with 8 bases spanning the gap.

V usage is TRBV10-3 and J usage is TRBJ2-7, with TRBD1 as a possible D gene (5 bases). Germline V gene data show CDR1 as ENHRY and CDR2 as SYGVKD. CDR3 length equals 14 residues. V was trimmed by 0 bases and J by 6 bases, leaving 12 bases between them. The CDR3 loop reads CAISESQGFSEQYF. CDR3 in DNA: TGTGCCATCAGTGAGTCGCAGGGTTTCAGCGAGCAGTACTTC.

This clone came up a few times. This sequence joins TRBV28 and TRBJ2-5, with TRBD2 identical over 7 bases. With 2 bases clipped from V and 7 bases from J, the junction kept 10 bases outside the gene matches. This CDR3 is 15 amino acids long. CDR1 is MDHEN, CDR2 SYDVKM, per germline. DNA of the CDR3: TGTGCCAGCAGTTTACGGTTGGGGCCGGGGGGGACCCAGTACTTC. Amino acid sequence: CASSLRLGPGGTQYF.

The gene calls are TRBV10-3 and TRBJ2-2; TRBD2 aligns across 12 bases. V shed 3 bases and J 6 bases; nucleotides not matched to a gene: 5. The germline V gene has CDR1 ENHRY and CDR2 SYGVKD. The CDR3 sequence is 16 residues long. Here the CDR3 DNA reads TGTGCCATCAGTGAATCGACTAGCGGGAGATCCGGGGAGCTGTTTTTT. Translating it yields CAISESTSGRSGELFF.

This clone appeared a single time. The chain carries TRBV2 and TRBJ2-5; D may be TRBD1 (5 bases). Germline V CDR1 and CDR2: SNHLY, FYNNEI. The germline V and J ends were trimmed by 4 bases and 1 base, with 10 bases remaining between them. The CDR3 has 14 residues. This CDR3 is CASSADSFQETQYF. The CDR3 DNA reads TGTGCCAGCAGTGCCGACAGTTTCCAAGAGACCCAGTACTTC. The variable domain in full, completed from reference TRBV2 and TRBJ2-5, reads EPEVTQTPSHQVTQMGQEVILRCVPISNHLYFYWYRQILGQKVEFLVSFYNNEISEKSEIFDDQFSVERPDGSNFTLKIRSTKLEDSAMYFCASSADSFQETQYFGPGTRLLVL.

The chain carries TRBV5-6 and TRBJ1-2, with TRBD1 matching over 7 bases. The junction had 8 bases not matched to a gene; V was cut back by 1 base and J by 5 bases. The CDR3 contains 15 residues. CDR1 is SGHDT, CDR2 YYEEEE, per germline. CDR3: CASSLRDRTPYGYTF. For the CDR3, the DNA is TGTGCCAGCAGCTTGCGGGACAGAACGCCTTATGGCTACACCTTC. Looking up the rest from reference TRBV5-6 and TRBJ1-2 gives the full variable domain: DAGVTQSPTHLIKTRGQQVTLRCSPKSGHDTVSWYQQALGQGPQFIFQYYEEEERQRGNFPDRFSGHQFPNYSSELNVNALLLGDSALYLCASSLRDRTPYGYTFGSGTRLTVV.

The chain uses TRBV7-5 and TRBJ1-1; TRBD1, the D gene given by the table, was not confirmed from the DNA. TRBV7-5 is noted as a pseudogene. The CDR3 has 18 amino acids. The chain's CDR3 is CVRSLKGLRDSRNTEAFF. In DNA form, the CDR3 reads TGTGTCAGAAGCTTGAAGGGACTCAGGGACAGCCGGAACACTGAAGCTTTCTTT.